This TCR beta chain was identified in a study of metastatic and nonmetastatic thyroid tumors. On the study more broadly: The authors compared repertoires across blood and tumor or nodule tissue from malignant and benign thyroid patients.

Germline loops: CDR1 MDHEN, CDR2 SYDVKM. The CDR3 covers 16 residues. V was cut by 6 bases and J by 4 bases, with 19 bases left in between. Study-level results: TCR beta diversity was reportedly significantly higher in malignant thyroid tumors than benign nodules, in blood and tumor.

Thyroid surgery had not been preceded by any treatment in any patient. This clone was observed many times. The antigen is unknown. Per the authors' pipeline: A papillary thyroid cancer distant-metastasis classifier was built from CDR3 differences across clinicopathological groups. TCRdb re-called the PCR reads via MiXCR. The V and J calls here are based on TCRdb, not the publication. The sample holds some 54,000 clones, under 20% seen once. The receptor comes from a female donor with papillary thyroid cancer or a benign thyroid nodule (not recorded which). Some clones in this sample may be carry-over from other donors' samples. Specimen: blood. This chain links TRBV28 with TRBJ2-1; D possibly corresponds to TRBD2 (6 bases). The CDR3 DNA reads TGTGCCAGCAGCCCCCAACTGCTTCGGGGGTACAATGAGCAGTTCTTC. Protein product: CASSPQLLRGYNEQFF.